This T cell receptor (beta chain) comes out of a study of shared clonotypes between healthy human individuals. Naive CD8 cells, CD45RO-negative and positively selected for CCR7, excluded terminally differentiated effector memory CD45RA+ cells. In regard to this clone: The same CDR3 can be traced to other DNA sequences in this sample.

Clones were sequenced by immunoSEQ multiplex PCR, and TCRdb holds only the in-frame ones, with some missing. This table holds millions of clones, around 96% found once. The sequence was collected from a man in his late teens or twenties in good health. Sequenced: naive CD8+ T cells sorted from blood.

The CDR3 DNA is TGTGCCAGCAGTGAACTAGCGGGGGGAGAGACCCAGTACTTC. Protein product: CASSELAGGETQYF. V is TRBV2 and J is TRBJ2-5, with TRBD2 identical over 11 bases. CDR3 length: 14 amino acids. CDR1 is SNHLY, CDR2 FYNNEI, per germline. Trimming cost V 2 bases and J 4 bases; bases outside gene matches: 0.